Following are 10 T cell receptor beta chains from one sample sequenced in a study of T cell responses to AZD1222 COVID-19 vaccine. Some clones are missing from TCRdb's copy, which holds only in-frame ones; the method was immunoSEQ multiplex PCR. The sample lists about 110,000 clones; approximately 90% were seen once. The sample was peripheral blood, taken on day 0 of AZD1222 vaccination. The receptors come from an adult in good health.

The chain employs TRBV5-6 and TRBJ2-5, with D possibly TRBD2 on 6 matching bases. Trimming took 0 bases from V and 5 from J, leaving 20 bases between them. Germline CDR1 SGHDT, CDR2 YYEEEE. The CDR3 contains 17 residues. The CDR3 bases are TGTGCCAGCAGCTTGGGTCTCGTACTATACCGGGGGGAGACCCAGTACTTC. Translation: CASSLGLVLYRGETQYF.

This rearrangement joins TRBV4-1 to TRBJ2-7; maybe TRBD2 (5 bases). CDR3 length: 15 amino acids. The V end lost 4 bases, the J end lost 3 bases, and 16 bases lay between the germline ends. The germline V gene encodes CDR1 MGHRA and CDR2 YSYEKL. Written as DNA, the CDR3 is TGCGCCAGCAGCCTTACCAGGACTGCTGACTACGAGCAGTACTTC. Protein: CASSLTRTADYEQYF.

The rearrangement links TRBV4-2 to TRBJ2-7; D gene unclear. The V gene's germline CDR1 is LGHNA and CDR2 YNFKEQ. V lost 1 base to trimming and J lost 2 bases, with 18 bases between them. CDR3 length: 17 residues. The CDR3 coding sequence is TGTGCCAGCAGCCAAGTATGGACGGAAACCCCTACCTACGAGCAGTACTTC. Its translation is CASSQVWTETPTYEQYF.

The rearrangement uses TRBV6-6 and TRBJ2-2; D is perhaps TRBD1 (6 bases). The CDR3 is 16 residues long. Germline loops: CDR1 MNHNY, CDR2 SVGAGI (reference sequence). V was pared by 6 bases and J by 6 bases, with 20 bases between. The CDR3 DNA sequence: TGTGCCAGCAGCCCTTACATAGGGGGATCGGCCGGGGAGCTGTTTTTT. Translating it yields CASSPYIGGSAGELFF.

The chain joins TRBV6-2 or TRBV6-3 to TRBJ2-7, with D hard to call. The V end lost 2 bases, the J end lost 3 bases, and 11 bases lay between the germline ends. The CDR3 extends over 14 amino acids. Germline CDR1 and CDR2: MNHEY and SVGEGT. CDR3 sequence reads: CASSYDLGVYEQYF. The CDR3 region has the DNA TGTGCCAGCAGTTACGACTTAGGAGTCTACGAGCAGTACTTC.

The chain is built from TRBV5-5 and TRBJ1-3, with no clear D. The germline gives CDR1 SGHKS, CDR2 YYEKEE (reference sequence). Trimming removed 2 bases from V and 3 bases from J, with 12 bases in between. The CDR3 loop spans 15 amino acids. The DNA of the CDR3 is TGTGCCAGCAGCTTTTCCCAGGCAATTGGAAACACCATATATTTT. It encodes CASSFSQAIGNTIYF.

This clone was detected once. The V gene is TRBV30, the J gene TRBJ2-7; D unresolved. Germline V gene lookup returns CDR1 GTSNPN and CDR2 SVGIG (reference sequence). The CDR3 runs to 12 residues. The germline V and J ends were trimmed by 5 bases and 6 bases, with 14 bases remaining between them. CDR3 sequence (DNA): TGTGCCTGGGGGATCATATATCTCGAGCAGTACTTC. Translated: CAWGIIYLEQYF.

V and J are TRBV7-9 and TRBJ2-1; 11 positions agree with TRBD1. The germline gives CDR1 SEHNR, CDR2 FQNEAQ (reference sequence). The V gene end was trimmed by 1 base and the J gene end by 6 bases; junction bases not matched to a gene: 2. The CDR3 spans 15 residues. The CDR3 DNA reads TGTGCCAGCAGCTTAGGTGGGACAGGGGGCAATGAGCAGTTCTTC. Translating gives CASSLGGTGGNEQFF.

The chain uses TRBV29-1 and TRBJ2-5, with D perhaps matching TRBD1 (6 bases). V was cut by 4 bases and J by 2 bases, with 11 bases left in between. CDR3 length: 13 residues. The germline CDR1 and CDR2 sequences are SQVTM and ANQGSEA. The CDR3 DNA reads as TGCAGCGTTGCCAGGGGCCCTCAAGAGACCCAGTACTTC. This gives the protein CSVARGPQETQYF. The variable domain in full, completed from reference TRBV29-1 and TRBJ2-5, reads SAVISQKPSRDICQRGTSLTIQCQVDSQVTMMFWYRQQPGQSLTLIATANQGSEATYESGFVIDKFPISRPNLTFSTLTVSNMSPEDSSIYLCSVARGPQETQYFGPGTRLLVL.

This clone was counted once. The chain recombines TRBV10-3 with TRBJ1-4; 7 bases fit TRBD1. The CDR3 length is 13 residues. Unmatched junction bases numbered 5, after V lost 10 bases and J lost 3 bases. The germline CDR1 and CDR2 sequences are ENHRY and SYGVKD. Here the CDR3 reads CATTGAANEKLFF. CDR3 bases: TGTGCCACCACAGGGGCGGCTAATGAAAAACTGTTTTTT.